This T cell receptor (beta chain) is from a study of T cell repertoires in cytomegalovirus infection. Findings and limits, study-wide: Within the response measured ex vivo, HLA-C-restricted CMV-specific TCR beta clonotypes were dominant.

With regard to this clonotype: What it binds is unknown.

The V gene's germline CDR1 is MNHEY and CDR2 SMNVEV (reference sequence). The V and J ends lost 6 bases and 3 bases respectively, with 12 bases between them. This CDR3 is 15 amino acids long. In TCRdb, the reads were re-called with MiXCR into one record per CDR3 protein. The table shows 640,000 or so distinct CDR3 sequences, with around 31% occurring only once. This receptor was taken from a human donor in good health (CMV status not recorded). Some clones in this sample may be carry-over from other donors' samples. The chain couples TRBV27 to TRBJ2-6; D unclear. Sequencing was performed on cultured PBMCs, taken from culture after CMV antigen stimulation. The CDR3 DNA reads TGTGCCAGCAGCCGGGCCAACCGTGGGGCCAACGTCCTGACTTTC. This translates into CASSRANRGANVLTF. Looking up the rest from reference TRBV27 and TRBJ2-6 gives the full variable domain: EAQVTQNPRYLITVTGKKLTVTCSQNMNHEYMSWYRQDPGLGLRQIYYSMNVEVTDKGDVPEGYKVSRKEKRNFPLILESPSPNQTSLYFCASSRANRGANVLTFGAGSRLTVL.